These T cell receptor beta chains were read from a single sample in a study of response to subunit inactivated influenza vaccine. Each CDR3 protein is one row after TCRdb ran MiXCR on the RT-PCR reads. Altogether around 850,000 distinct CDR3 sequences are present, about 18% being singletons, with the ten largest covering around 9.9%. Sequencing was performed on PBMCs from blood, taken more than 4 days after vaccination. The receptors here all came from a man aged 45-60 years who received an inactivated influenza vaccine. Each CDR3 is given with its conserved first and last residue. The D gene is left open where the match is weak. Clone sizes are given selectively: once, few, many, or a class where the clone is expanded.

v_gene	d_gene	j_gene	abundance	len	CDR3nt	CDR3aa
TRBV28	TRBD1	TRBJ1-6	few	13	TGTGCCAGTAGACAGGGTAATAATTCACCCCTCCACTTT	CASRQGNNSPLHF
TRBV12-3/TRBV12-4	-	TRBJ2-3	few	12	TGTGCCAGCAGTCCCCAGCGAGATACGCAGTATTTT	CASSPQRDTQYF
TRBV7-9	TRBD1	TRBJ2-2	-	12	TGTGCCATAGACAGGGGTTCCGGGGAGCTGTTTTTT	CAIDRGSGELFF
TRBV12-3/TRBV12-4	TRBD2	TRBJ2-3	few	20	TGTGCCAGCAGTTCCTCGTGGGGGTCAACTAGCGTGGCTAGCACAGATACGCAGTATTTT	CASSSSWGSTSVASTDTQYF
TRBV2	TRBD1	TRBJ2-7	few	15	TGTGCCAGCAGTGAATTGGCGACAGGGGCCTACGAGCAGTACTTC	CASSELATGAYEQYF
TRBV28	-	TRBJ2-5	-	17	TGTGCCAGCAGTTTAGTAGCCGGAGGACCGATCCAAGAGACCCAGTACTTC	CASSLVAGGPIQETQYF
TRBV5-4	-	TRBJ2-2	few	14	TGTGCCAGCAGCTTGGTCGTCGACACCGGGGAGCTGTTTTTT	CASSLVVDTGELFF
TRBV27	-	TRBJ2-7	many	12	TGTGCCAGCACCTCGGGTAGCTACGAGCAGTACTTC	CASTSGSYEQYF
TRBV20-1	-	TRBJ2-3	-	15	TGCAGTGCTGGGGGTTGGGGGGCCCACACAGATACGCAGTATTTT	CSAGGWGAHTDTQYF
TRBV29-1	-	TRBJ2-7	many	11	TGCAGCGTTGTAGGGGGCTACGAGCAGTACTTC	CSVVGGYEQYF
TRBV27	-	TRBJ2-2	many	11	TGTGCCAGCAGCCATCTGGGGGAGCTGTTTTTT	CASSHLGELFF
TRBV4-1	TRBD2	TRBJ2-3	few	16	TGCGCCAGCAGCATCGGTAGCGGGGGGGGGACAGATACGCAGTATTTT	CASSIGSGGGTDTQYF
TRBV29-1	-	TRBJ2-1	few	12	TGCAGCGTCGCCCCGGGGTACAATGAGCAGTTCTTC	CSVAPGYNEQFF
TRBV24-1	-	TRBJ1-5	-	15	TGTGCCACCAGTGACAACCGGGCCCGGAATGAGCCCCAGCATTTT	CATSDNRARNEPQHF
TRBV5-5	-	TRBJ2-2	-	16	TGTGCCAGCAGCTTGACCATTGGAGGGCCCACCGGGGAGCTGTTTTTT	CASSLTIGGPTGELFF
TRBV20-1	TRBD2	TRBJ2-7	-	14	TGCAGTGCTAGAGTTGCAGCGGGAGTACAGGAGCAGTACTTC	CSARVAAGVQEQYF
TRBV6-1	-	TRBJ2-4	many	16	TGTGCCAGCAGTGAAGGGGGTGCGGAGGCCAAAAACATTCAGTACTTC	CASSEGGAEAKNIQYF